These 2 T cell receptor beta chains share one sample of origin, sequenced in a study of shared clonotypes between healthy human individuals. Produced via immunoSEQ multiplex PCR; TCRdb's table is partial and in-frame only. Of some 980,000 clones in the sample, 60% to 85% are singletons; the top ten hold approximately 1.5%. Sequencing was carried out using memory CD4+ T cells sorted from blood. Subset meaning: CD45RA-negative fraction. All receptors derive from a young man in good health.

The chain combines TRBV2 with TRBJ2-7; 8 bases are a match to TRBD1. The CDR3 consists of 14 residues. Germline CDR1 reads SNHLY; CDR2 reads FYNNEI. The junction had 4 bases not matched to a gene; V was cut back by 4 bases and J by 2 bases. The CDR3 DNA sequence: TGTGCCAGCAGTGTTGAACAGGGGGCCTACGAGCAGTACTTC. This translates into CASSVEQGAYEQYF.

J is TRBJ1-2 and V is TRBV6-6; TRBD1 aligns across 8 bases. The CDR3 consists of 14 residues. Trimming took 4 bases from V and 4 from J; bases not matched to a gene: 5. Germline CDR1 MNHNY, CDR2 SVGAGI (reference sequence). The DNA for the CDR3 is TGTGCCAGCAGTTCCGGGGACAGGCCCTATGGCTACACCTTC. It specifies CASSSGDRPYGYTF.